Below, 10 T cell receptor beta chains from the same sample are listed, as sequenced in a study of T-cell reconstitution after alpha-beta-depleted transplantation in children. Unique molecular identifiers tagged the TCRbeta library. TCRdb reprocessed the PCR reads with MiXCR, giving one entry per CDR3 protein. The repertoire has around 380,000 distinct CDR3 sequences, approximately 10% of them found once; the top ten carry about 5%. This specimen consisted of PBMCs from the stem cell graft donor, obtained from the stem cell graft. Receptors originate from a human donor who donated a stem cell graft to a child with acute myeloid leukemia.

The sample holds a few counts of this clonotype. The V call is TRBV10-3, the J call TRBJ1-1, with unresolved D. CDR1 is ENHRY and CDR2 is SYGVKD in the germline V gene. There are 11 residues in the CDR3. With 2 bases removed from V and 2 bases from J, the gap between germline ends came to 0 bases. In DNA, the CDR3 is TGTGCCATCAGTGAGAACACTGAAGCTTTCTTT. Protein product: CAISENTEAFF.

The chain is built from TRBV12-3 or TRBV12-4 and TRBJ1-5, with 9 bases aligning to TRBD1. V was clipped by 6 bases and J by 5 bases; unmatched bases: 2. The CDR3 is 13 amino acids. The CDR3 DNA follows: TGTGCCAGCAGGACAGGGGGGTATCAGCCCCAGCATTTT. It yields the protein CASRTGGYQPQHF.

J is TRBJ2-2 and V is TRBV5-6; 7 positions match TRBD2. The V gene end was trimmed by 1 base and the J gene end by 1 base; junction bases not matched to a gene: 16. This CDR3 comprises 20 residues. Germline V CDR1 and CDR2: SGHDT, YYEEEE. CDR3 amino acids: CASSLFSVPGKRGNTGELFF. The CDR3 nucleotides are TGTGCCAGCAGCTTGTTTTCGGTCCCGGGAAAGCGGGGGAACACCGGGGAGCTGTTTTTT.

This clonotype was seen a few times. The CDR3 sequence is CAWDPGQPNTGELFF. As DNA, the CDR3 is TGTGCCTGGGATCCGGGACAGCCGAACACCGGGGAGCTGTTTTTT. This rearrangement joins TRBV30 to TRBJ2-2, with 7 bases aligning to TRBD1. V lost 5 bases, J lost 0 bases, and 6 bases stayed unmatched. This CDR3 comprises 15 residues. Germline CDR1 and CDR2: GTSNPN and SVGIG (reference sequence).

The chain recombines TRBV5-6 with TRBJ1-2, with 9 positions matching TRBD1. The germline gives CDR1 SGHDT, CDR2 YYEEEE. Germline trimming cut 2 bases from V and 8 bases from J; bases unmatched to any gene: 16. The length of the CDR3 is 17 residues. The CDR3 sequence is CASSLPSPGQGSGGYTF. The DNA of the CDR3 is TGTGCCAGCAGCTTACCAAGCCCGGGACAGGGTTCGGGAGGCTACACCTTC.

This clonotype was counted many times. The genes are TRBV9 and TRBJ2-7, with D perhaps given as TRBD1 or TRBD2 (6 bases each). Germline lookup yields CDR1 SGDLS and CDR2 YYNGEE. This CDR3 contains 14 residues. Trimming stripped 4 bases from V and 0 bases from J, with 11 bases between. The CDR3 nucleotides are TGTGCCAGCAGCCCCGGGGGCGACTCCTACGAGCAGTACTTC. The encoded protein is CASSPGGDSYEQYF.

This clonotype was picked up many times. This chain joins TRBV5-1 and TRBJ1-6, with TRBD1 identical over 9 bases. Trimming took 4 bases from V and 7 from J; bases not matched to a gene: 6. The CDR3 totals 15 residues. Germline-derived CDR1 and CDR2 are SGHRS and YFSETQ. The CDR3 reads CASSAQGARNSPLHF. CDR3 coding DNA: TGCGCCAGCAGCGCACAGGGGGCACGGAATTCACCCCTCCACTTT.

A few counts support this clonotype. J is TRBJ1-1 and V is TRBV5-1; possible D gene TRBD1, 5 bases. This CDR3 is 14 amino acids long. Germline V gene lookup returns CDR1 SGHRS and CDR2 YFSETQ. Between the trimmed V and J ends, which lost 3 bases and 5 bases, there was a span of 14 bases. The CDR3 DNA reads as TGCGCCAGCAGCTGGGGCCCTTCAGGGACTGAAGCTTTCTTT. Its protein is CASSWGPSGTEAFF.

The chain uses TRBV7-8 and TRBJ1-1, with unresolved D. V lost 8 bases and J 1 base, leaving 11 bases between the germline ends. CDR1 and CDR2 (germline): SGHVS, FQNEAQ. This CDR3 is built from 13 residues. The CDR3 is CASAGPENTEAFF. The CDR3 DNA follows: TGTGCCAGCGCTGGCCCCGAGAACACTGAAGCTTTCTTT.

The chain employs TRBV20-1 and TRBJ1-3; TRBD1 matches 7 bases. Per germline, CDR1 DFQATT and CDR2 SNEGSKA (reference sequence). There are 14 residues in the CDR3. With V trimmed by 6 bases and J by 0 bases, 5 bases remained unmatched. The chain's CDR3 is CSAGDRNSGNTIYF. CDR3 bases: TGCAGTGCCGGGGACAGAAACTCTGGAAACACCATATATTTT.